Below are 19 T cell receptor beta chains sequenced from a single sample in a study of naive and memory T cell subsets. The beta constant-region primer was an equimolar mix of two oligonucleotides covering TRBC1 and TRBC2. TCRdb called the UMI-ligation and nested PCR reads again in MiXCR, with one record for every CDR3 protein. The repertoire holds 25,000 to 30,000 distinct CDR3 sequences, with around 10% as singletons. Sequenced input: effector memory CD4+ T cells from blood. Sample subset: effector memory, CD45RA- CD27-. These receptors were obtained from a human donor in good health.

This clonotype was detected ten times or more. The chain recombines TRBV28 with TRBJ1-1; D gene uncertain. Germline CDR1 MDHEN, CDR2 SYDVKM. This CDR3 is 16 amino acids long. Between the trimmed V and J ends, which lost 4 bases and 1 base, there was a span of 16 bases. CDR3 in DNA: TGTGCCAGCAGTTCTCGGCCCCCCGCAGGGAACACTGAAGCTTTCTTT. Translation gives CASSSRPPAGNTEAFF.

This clonotype came up many times. The chain employs TRBV20-1 and TRBJ1-6, with unresolved D. Germline assignment: CDR1 DFQATT and CDR2 SNEGSKA (reference sequence). CDR3 length equals 13 residues. Trimming took off 3 bases at V and 5 bases at J, with 8 bases between the two ends. The CDR3 DNA reads as TGCAGTGCTAGTTCGATCAATAATTCACCCCTCCACTTT. This translates into CSASSINNSPLHF.

V and J are TRBV4-3 and TRBJ2-1, with 13 bases that match TRBD2. From germline, CDR1 is LGHNA and CDR2 YSLEER. This CDR3 is 16 amino acids long. J was trimmed by 9 bases and V by 1 base; bases with no gene match: 6. CDR3 sequence (DNA): TGCGCCAGCAGCCAAGGGACTAGCGGGAGCAGAAGTGAGCAGTTCTTC. This translates into CASSQGTSGSRSEQFF.

This clonotype was counted at least ten times. V gene TRBV4-1 combines with J gene TRBJ1-5; D is unresolved. Germline-derived CDR1 and CDR2 are MGHRA and YSYEKL. This CDR3 has 16 amino acids. The ends were cut back, 0 bases at V and 0 bases at J, with 9 bases in the middle. The CDR3 loop is CASSQDPEYSNQPQHF. CDR3 nucleotides: TGCGCCAGCAGCCAAGATCCAGAGTATAGCAATCAGCCCCAGCATTTT.

The chain has TRBV27 and TRBJ2-7, with TRBD2 as a possible D gene (5 bases). Germline CDR1 reads MNHEY; CDR2 reads SMNVEV (reference sequence). V lost 6 bases and J lost 2, with 14 bases in between. The CDR3 has 14 residues. The DNA for the CDR3 is TGTGCCAGCAGCATCCGGGAAGCCACCTACGAGCAGTACTTC. Its translation is CASSIREATYEQYF.

This clonotype has ten or more counts. The rearrangement uses TRBV20-1 and TRBJ2-1; no reliable D call. Trimming shortened V by 0 bases and J by 4 bases, and 10 bases separated the two germline ends. Germline values: CDR1 DFQATT, CDR2 SNEGSKA (reference sequence). The CDR3 has 14 amino acids. CDR3 loop: CSARDAWLYNEQFF. As DNA, the CDR3 is TGCAGTGCTAGAGATGCATGGTTATACAATGAGCAGTTCTTC.

The sample holds a few counts of this clonotype. The chain joins TRBV4-1 to TRBJ2-1, with a weak D call TRBD2 (5 bases). The CDR3 has 15 residues. V dropped 4 bases and J dropped 8 bases, with 18 bases sitting between them. Germline assignment: CDR1 MGHRA and CDR2 YSYEKL. As DNA, the CDR3 is TGCGCCAGCAGCCGCGGGTTGATAGGGAACGATGAGCAGTTCTTC. Translation: CASSRGLIGNDEQFF.

The chain is built from TRBV27 and TRBJ1-6, with TRBD1 as a possible D gene (5 bases). CDR1 and CDR2 from the germline V gene are MNHEY and SMNVEV (reference sequence). The ends were cut back, 0 bases at V and 5 bases at J, with 8 bases in the middle. The CDR3 contains 15 residues. Written as DNA, the CDR3 is TGTGCCAGCAGTTTATCGAGACAGCATAATTCACCCCTCCACTTT. Encoded protein: CASSLSRQHNSPLHF.

This clonotype was detected many times. CDR3 region: CSARDVQGIYGYTF. CDR3 DNA: TGCAGTGCTAGAGACGTACAGGGGATTTATGGCTACACCTTC. This rearrangement joins TRBV20-1 to TRBJ1-2; 7 positions match TRBD1. The CDR3 runs 14 residues. Germline V gene data show CDR1 as DFQATT and CDR2 as SNEGSKA (reference sequence). Trimming at V came to 0 bases and at J to 5 bases, leaving 6 bases not matched to a gene.

The chain uses TRBV7-2 and TRBJ2-5, with TRBD2 identical over 9 bases. Trimming at V came to 1 base and at J to 4 bases, leaving 4 bases not matched to a gene. Germline V lookup: CDR1 SGHTA, CDR2 FQGNSA. This CDR3 is 15 amino acids long. The chain's CDR3 is CASSLVLAGRETQYF. The CDR3 DNA reads TGTGCCAGCAGCTTAGTGCTAGCGGGGAGAGAGACCCAGTACTTC.

This clonotype has only a few counts. The V gene is TRBV6-2 or TRBV6-3, the J gene TRBJ2-2; a possible D gene is TRBD1 (5 bases). There are 13 residues in the CDR3. Between the trimmed V and J ends, which lost 5 bases and 5 bases, there was a span of 9 bases. Germline loops: CDR1 MNHEY, CDR2 SVGEGT. CDR3 in amino acids: CASSGRETGELFF. The CDR3 DNA sequence: TGTGCCAGCAGTGGCAGGGAAACCGGGGAGCTGTTTTTT.

The V call is TRBV7-2, the J call TRBJ2-1, with D possibly matching TRBD2 (6 bases). V lost 0 bases to trimming and J lost 0 bases, with 24 bases between them. CDR1 SGHTA and CDR2 FQGNSA come from the germline V gene. The CDR3 is made up of 21 amino acids. CDR3 residues: CASSLALKGLAEGRSYNEQFF. The CDR3 coding sequence is TGTGCCAGCAGCTTAGCCTTAAAGGGATTAGCGGAGGGCCGCTCCTACAATGAGCAGTTCTTC.

This clonotype was counted a few times. The chain carries TRBV19 and TRBJ2-7, with D possibly TRBD1 on 5 matching bases. The V end was cut by 5 bases, the J end by 1 base, with 9 bases between. Germline lookup yields CDR1 LNHDA and CDR2 SQIVND (reference sequence). This CDR3 contains 13 residues. The CDR3 loop reads CASSGQGSYEQYF. In DNA, the CDR3 is TGTGCCAGTAGTGGTCAGGGTTCCTACGAGCAGTACTTC.

This clonotype was detected once. A much larger clone lies a single base off, so this may be a read error. This rearrangement joins TRBV7-2 to TRBJ2-7; 7 bases fit TRBD2. This CDR3 has 15 residues. Germline assignment: CDR1 SGHTA and CDR2 FQGNSA. After removal of 5 bases from V and 1 base from J, the junction contained 8 bases not matched to a gene. CDR3 in amino acids: CASSPVQRGSYEQYF. CDR3 nucleotides: TGTGCCAGCAGCCCAGTCCAGCGGGGATCCTACGAGCAGTACTTC.

The V gene is TRBV12-3 or TRBV12-4, the J gene TRBJ1-3, with D possibly matching TRBD1 (6 bases). This CDR3 spans 18 amino acids. Trimming cost V 7 bases and J 0 bases, with 22 bases left between them. CDR3 loop: CASKGNRAAGSSGNTIYF. CDR3 nucleotide sequence: TGTGCCAGCAAGGGCAACAGGGCCGCAGGGAGCTCTGGAAACACCATATATTTT.

In DNA, the CDR3 is TGTGCCAGCAGTTCCTACAGGGCAGGGGGCACAGATACGCAGTATTTT. Translated: CASSSYRAGGTDTQYF. J is TRBJ2-3 and V is TRBV6-2 or TRBV6-3; a weak D match, TRBD1 (6 bases). This CDR3 spans 16 amino acids. V lost 4 bases to trimming and J lost 1 base, with 15 bases between them. Germline lookup yields CDR1 MNHEY and CDR2 SVGEGT.

This clonotype has ten or more counts. The CDR3 DNA is TGTGCCAGCGGTCGGGGACTAGCGGGACCAACCCCCTACAATGAGCAGTTCTTC. Its translation: CASGRGLAGPTPYNEQFF. The chain couples TRBV6-2 or TRBV6-3 to TRBJ2-1, with 13 bases aligning to TRBD2. The CDR3 is made up of 18 amino acids. V lost 8 bases to trimming and J lost 2 bases; unmatched junction nucleotides: 12. Germline V gene sequence: CDR1 MNHEY, CDR2 SVGEGT.

In this sample, this clonotype turned up a few times. V gene TRBV6-2 or TRBV6-3 combines with J gene TRBJ2-2; D is undetermined. The V gene's germline CDR1 is MNHEY and CDR2 SVGEGT. This CDR3 spans 13 amino acids. V gave up 4 bases and J gave up 2 bases, with 5 bases separating them. The CDR3 region has the DNA TGTGCCAGCAGTTCGGATAACACCGGGGAGCTGTTTTTT. Protein: CASSSDNTGELFF.

This clonotype was found a few times. The genes are TRBV5-1 and TRBJ2-2, with 15 bases aligning to TRBD2. This CDR3 region has 17 residues. The ends lost 5 bases at V and 6 bases at J; junction bases unmatched: 8. Germline V gene data show CDR1 as SGHRS and CDR2 as YFSETQ. The CDR3 reads CASRRTSGRAGAGELFF. For the CDR3, the DNA is TGCGCCAGCAGAAGGACTAGCGGGAGGGCCGGGGCCGGGGAGCTGTTTTTT.